What follows is one TCR beta chain and its context. Its antigen is undetermined. This specimen comes from a study of T cell therapy after organ transplantation. About the research overall: Expansion used a peptide pool of 30 HLA class I and II CMV epitopes.

Whole-study results and caveats: Reconstitution after therapy seemingly combined transferred and product-undetected endogenous clonotypes. Poor CD8+ T cell yield may explain few expansions in nonresponders.

The assay was immunoSEQ multiplex PCR, and TCRdb's table has in-frame clones only and misses some. The sample carries 50,000 or so clones, about 95% recorded once. The CDR3 totals 14 residues. Trimming removed 3 bases from V and 2 bases from J, with 10 bases in between. Germline V gene data show CDR1 as SGDLS and CDR2 as YYNGEE. These patients had received solid-organ transplants and had drug-resistant or recurrent cytomegalovirus. V and J are TRBV9 and TRBJ2-3; perhaps D is TRBD1 or TRBD2 (6 bases each). This TCR came from a human patient who had received a solid organ transplant and had CMV disease. The sequences come from CD8+ T cells from blood, collected before autologous CMV-specific T cell therapy. The CDR3 region has the DNA TGTGCCAGCAGCGAGGGGGGATACACAGATACGCAGTATTTT. Translation: CASSEGGYTDTQYF.